This entry lists 12 T cell receptor beta chains sequenced from one sample in a study of Ad26.COV2.S vaccination and SARS-CoV-2 variants. Only in-frame clones appear in the TCRdb table, and some are missing; sequencing was by immunoSEQ multiplex PCR. The sample yields approximately 410,000 clones, 70% to 90% seen once. Treatment given: some 19 received Ad26.COV2.S at low or high dose, single or two shots; 5 received placebo; per-sample allocation not given. Specimen acquisition occurred on day 63 following the initial vaccine or placebo injection. The material was peripheral blood, obtained in a trial of Ad26.COV2.S vaccine versus placebo. These receptors came from a person aged 18 to 65 who received the Ad26.COV2.S COVID-19 vaccine or a placebo.

This clone was seen only once. The V and J genes are TRBV13 and TRBJ1-4; possibly TRBD1 for D (5 bases). Per the germline V gene, CDR1 is PRHDT and CDR2 is FYEKMQ (reference sequence). V lost 0 bases and J 8 bases, leaving 10 bases between the germline ends. The length of the CDR3 is 14 residues. This CDR3 is CASSLGRRGEKLFF. The CDR3 DNA reads TGTGCCAGCAGCTTAGGCCGACGGGGGGAAAAACTGTTTTTT.

The V and J genes are TRBV28 and TRBJ1-5; D is perhaps TRBD1 (5 bases). CDR1 is MDHEN and CDR2 is SYDVKM in the germline V gene. The ends were cut back, 2 bases at V and 9 bases at J, with 14 bases in the middle. The CDR3 extends over 14 amino acids. This CDR3 reads CASSLEGKWRPQHF. The DNA of the CDR3 is TGTGCCAGCAGTTTAGAGGGGAAGTGGAGGCCCCAGCATTTT.

V gene TRBV2 combines with J gene TRBJ1-6; D gene unclear. Germline CDR1 is SNHLY and CDR2 is FYNNEI. The CDR3 spans 13 residues. Trimming took off 6 bases at V and 10 bases at J, with 13 bases between the two ends. The CDR3 DNA reads TGTGCCAGCAGCTCGAGGGAACGCTCACCCCTCCACTTT. Amino acids: CASSSRERSPLHF.

This clone was seen just once. J is TRBJ2-5 and V is TRBV30; either TRBD1 or TRBD2 may supply D (5 bases each). The V gene's germline CDR1 is GTSNPN and CDR2 SVGIG (reference sequence). The CDR3 runs to 13 residues. The V gene lost 1 base and the J gene lost 1 base, with 7 bases spanning the gap. CDR3 sequence: CAWSGGIQETQYF. The DNA for the CDR3 is TGTGCCTGGAGTGGGGGGATCCAAGAGACCCAGTACTTC.

The gene calls are TRBV27 and TRBJ2-7, with TRBD1 as a possible D gene (5 bases). The CDR3 extends over 13 amino acids. CDR1 MNHEY and CDR2 SMNVEV come from the germline V gene (reference sequence). The V end was cut by 2 bases, the J end by 6 bases, with 11 bases between. CDR3 coding DNA: TGTGCCAGCAGTTTAGGGGCTAGTAGCGAGCAGTACTTC. Protein product: CASSLGASSEQYF.

This chain uses TRBV12-3 or TRBV12-4 with TRBJ1-2, with no clear D. V was shortened by 3 bases and J by 3 bases, with 2 bases between the two germline ends. This CDR3 is built from 11 residues. CDR3 coding DNA: TGTGCCAGCAGTTTCGACTATGGCTACACCTTC. Its protein is CASSFDYGYTF.

V usage is TRBV5-5 and J usage is TRBJ1-4; tentatively, D is TRBD1 (6 bases). Germline assignment: CDR1 SGHKS and CDR2 YYEKEE (reference sequence). CDR3 length equals 16 residues. V was clipped by 4 bases and J by 5 bases, with 18 bases between them. CDR3 residues: CASSPTTQGWNEKLFF. The CDR3 DNA reads as TGTGCCAGCAGCCCCACGACACAGGGCTGGAATGAAAAACTGTTTTTT.

This chain connects TRBV11-2 to TRBJ2-7; perhaps TRBD2 as D (5 bases). The CDR3 covers 15 residues. Trimming cost V 3 bases and J 1 base, with 13 bases left between them. CDR1 and CDR2 from the germline V gene are SGHAT and FQNNGV. The CDR3 DNA reads TGTGCCAGCAGCTTCTCCGGGATTCGATCCTACGAGCAGTACTTC. Protein: CASSFSGIRSYEQYF.

The rearrangement uses TRBV6-5 and TRBJ2-3; D ambiguous. CDR3 size: 16 residues. V was trimmed by 0 bases and J by 4 bases, leaving 14 bases between them. Germline V lookup: CDR1 MNHEY, CDR2 SVGAGI. Here the CDR3 DNA reads TGTGCCAGCAGTTACTCGGGGAAACCTTTGGCAGATACGCAGTATTTT. Encoded protein: CASSYSGKPLADTQYF.

The chain links TRBV24-1 to TRBJ2-7, with unresolved D. Germline V gene sequence: CDR1 KGHDR, CDR2 SFDVKD. Deletions cut 7 bases from V and 2 bases from J, with 8 bases between. The CDR3 contains 12 residues. CDR3 sequence reads: CATRGTTYEQYF. CDR3 DNA: TGTGCCACCAGGGGAACGACCTACGAGCAGTACTTC.

This rearrangement joins TRBV5-1 to TRBJ2-5; D unclear. The CDR3 is 14 residues long. Germline V lookup: CDR1 SGHRS, CDR2 YFSETQ. V lost 0 bases and J lost 2, with 8 bases in between. CDR3 nucleotides: TGCGCCAGCAGCTTGGGCTGGAAACAAGAGACCCAGTACTTC. This translates into CASSLGWKQETQYF.

The chain is built from TRBV4-3 and TRBJ1-6; 9 bases line up with TRBD1. J was trimmed by 6 bases and V by 3 bases; bases with no gene match: 6. Germline CDR1 and CDR2: LGHNA and YSLEER. The CDR3 runs 16 residues. CDR3 in DNA: TGCGCCAGCAGCCAGAAGCCGGGACAGGGTAATTCACCCCTCCACTTT. This translates into CASSQKPGQGNSPLHF.